The 8 T cell receptor beta chains listed next were all sequenced from one sample in a study of chronic HIV infection and antiretroviral therapy. TCRdb redid the calling of the 5' RACE reads with MiXCR, one entry per CDR3 protein. Of 30,000 or so distinct CDR3 sequences in the sample, under 9.5% were seen once. The sequenced sample consisted of peripheral blood. The receptors shown here come from an adult who had HIV and had not received antiretroviral therapy, or was an uninfected healthy control (not recorded which).

This clonotype has at least ten counts. The CDR3 sequence: CSVEPRGLVTGELFF. DNA for the CDR3: TGCAGCGTTGAACCCAGGGGCCTAGTCACCGGGGAGCTGTTTTTT. The V gene is TRBV29-1, the J gene TRBJ2-2; possibly TRBD1 for D (6 bases). Germline V gene sequence: CDR1 SQVTM, CDR2 ANQGSEA. The length of the CDR3 is 15 residues. V lost 2 bases, J lost 4 bases, and 14 bases lay in between.

Worth noting for this clonotype: This may arise from a read error, as a much more abundant clone is one base away. The V gene is TRBV19, the J gene TRBJ2-3; 8 bases agree with TRBD2. The CDR3 extends over 15 amino acids. Germline loops: CDR1 LNHDA, CDR2 SQIVND (reference sequence). CDR3 nucleotide sequence: TGTGGCAGTAGTATAGATATGCGGGGGGAAGATACGCAGTATTTT. Amino acid sequence: CGSSIDMRGEDTQYF. The entire variable domain, with the rest obtained from reference TRBV19 and TRBJ2-3, is as follows: DGGITQSPKYLFRKEGQNVTLSCEQNLNHDAMYWYRQDPGQGLRLIYYSQIVNDFQKGDIAEGYSVSREKKESFPLTVTSAQKNPTAFYLCGSSIDMRGEDTQYFGPGTRLTVL.

This clonotype was seen only a few times. The V gene is TRBV2, the J gene TRBJ1-1, with D unresolved. The CDR3 spans 10 residues. Germline CDR1 SNHLY, CDR2 FYNNEI. Trimming shortened V by 3 bases and J by 6 bases, and 2 bases separated the two germline ends. CDR3 in DNA: TGTGCCAGCAGTGATTCTGAAGCTTTCTTT. Its translation: CASSDSEAFF. The entire variable domain, with the rest obtained from reference TRBV2 and TRBJ1-1, is as follows: EPEVTQTPSHQVTQMGQEVILRCVPISNHLYFYWYRQILGQKVEFLVSFYNNEISEKSEIFDDQFSVERPDGSNFTLKIRSTKLEDSAMYFCASSDSEAFFGQGTRLTVV.

V is TRBV29-1 and J is TRBJ1-1, with D possibly TRBD1 on 5 matching bases. V was pared by 4 bases and J by 5 bases, with 17 bases between. In germline, CDR1 is SQVTM, CDR2 ANQGSEA. The CDR3 has 14 residues. As DNA, the CDR3 is TGCAGCGTTGGGGGGGGTACCCGTCGGACTGAAGCTTTCTTT. It specifies CSVGGGTRRTEAFF.

This clonotype was seen a few times. This chain uses TRBV25-1 with TRBJ1-1; no clear D. Between the trimmed V and J ends, which lost 11 bases and 3 bases, there was a span of 16 bases. Germline V gene lookup returns CDR1 MGHDK and CDR2 SYGVNS. The CDR3 spans 13 residues. For the CDR3, the DNA is TGTGCCTGCATAGGCCCGTCTCACACTGAAGCTTTCTTT. Protein sequence: CACIGPSHTEAFF.

In its sample, this clonotype was seen many times. The genes are TRBV21-1 and TRBJ1-5; TRBD1, the D gene given by the table, was not confirmed from the DNA. TRBV21-1 is a pseudogene segment. The CDR3 has 16 amino acids. The CDR3 loop reads CASITGGGRVSQPQHF. As DNA, the CDR3 is TGTGCCAGCATCACAGGGGGTGGTAGGGTCAGTCAGCCCCAGCATTTT.

The chain couples TRBV7-9 to TRBJ2-1; the match to TRBD2 covers 7 bases. The V segment lost 5 bases and the J segment 4 bases; nucleotides outside the gene matches: 8. The CDR3 has 15 amino acids. From germline, CDR1 is SEHNR and CDR2 FQNEAQ (reference sequence). CDR3 nucleotide sequence: TGTGCCAGCAGCCCTCGGCTAGCGGTATACAATGAGCAGTTCTTC. Protein sequence: CASSPRLAVYNEQFF.

This clonotype was counted only a few times. CDR3 sequence (DNA): TGCGCCAGCAGCCAAGATCCTAGCGGGGGATCCTACGAGCAGTACTTC. Its protein is CASSQDPSGGSYEQYF. The rearrangement links TRBV4-1 to TRBJ2-7; 10 nucleotides agree with TRBD2. This CDR3 comprises 16 residues. Germline-derived CDR1 and CDR2 are MGHRA and YSYEKL. With V trimmed by 0 bases and J by 1 base, 3 bases remained unmatched.